The TCR beta chain under discussion was sequenced for a study of identical twins. TCRdb processed the 5' RACE reads anew with MiXCR; each CDR3 protein has one entry. Of some 690,000 distinct CDR3 sequences in the sample, over 20% were seen once. This clonotype was recorded many times. V was trimmed by 0 bases and J by 7 bases, leaving 18 bases between them. The CDR3 is made up of 16 amino acids. Per the germline V gene, CDR1 is LGHDT and CDR2 is YNNKEL (reference sequence). These data were likewise used in another study, on T cells expressing NK-cell markers. That source notes: Most of the eight sequenced donors tested HCMV-seropositive; one tested seronegative. Sorting was restricted to alpha-beta TCR T cells by an anti-gamma-delta TCR antibody in several experiments. Certain NKG2C+ T cell clones were expanded, and their HCMV specificity remained unclear.

The sequence derives from a woman between 18 and 29 years old in good health. The sequenced sample consisted of PBMCs. The rearrangement links TRBV3-1 to TRBJ2-5, with D possibly being TRBD2 (6 bases). The CDR3 DNA is TGTGCCAGCAGCCAAGATCGAATCGGAGCGGGCGGGACCCAGTACTTC. This sequence encodes CASSQDRIGAGGTQYF.